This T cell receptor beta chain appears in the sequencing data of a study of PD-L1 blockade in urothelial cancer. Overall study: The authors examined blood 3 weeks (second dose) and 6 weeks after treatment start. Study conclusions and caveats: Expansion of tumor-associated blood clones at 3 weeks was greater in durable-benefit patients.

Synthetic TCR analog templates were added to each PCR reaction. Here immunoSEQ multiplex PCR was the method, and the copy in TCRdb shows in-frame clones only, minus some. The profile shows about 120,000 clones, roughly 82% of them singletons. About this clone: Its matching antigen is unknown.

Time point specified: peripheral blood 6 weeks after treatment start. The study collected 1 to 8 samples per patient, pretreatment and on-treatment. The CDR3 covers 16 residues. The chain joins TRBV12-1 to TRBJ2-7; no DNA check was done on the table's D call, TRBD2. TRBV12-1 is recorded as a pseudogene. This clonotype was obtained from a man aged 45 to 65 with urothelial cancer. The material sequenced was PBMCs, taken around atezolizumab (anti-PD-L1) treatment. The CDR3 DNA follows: TGTGCCAGCAGCTTAGAATTGTCTAGCGGGAGCTCCGAGCAGTACTTC. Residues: CASSLELSSGSSEQYF.